This T cell receptor (beta chain) was documented in a study of early T cells in non-severe SARS-CoV-2 infection. On the study more broadly: Bulk RNA isolated from unsorted whole blood underwent sequencing; chains were not paired.

Losses at the gene ends were 9 bases for V and 3 bases for J; bases not matched to a gene: 7. Germline CDR1 WSHSY, CDR2 SAAADI. The CDR3 is 14 amino acids. Researchers tagged individual cDNA molecules with unique molecular identifiers. TCRdb re-called the 5' RACE reads with MiXCR, one entry per CDR3 protein. The sample carries around 83,000 distinct CDR3 sequences, around 12% recorded once. Study-wide results and caveats: In VDJdb matching, anti-spike CD8 responses were favored while private and CD4 specificities went missing.

This clonotype turned up a few times. The antigen is unknown. The receptor's source is an adult who was a healthcare worker with PCR-confirmed SARS-CoV-2 infection or an uninfected control (not recorded which). The input for sequencing was whole blood, taken at baseline. This sequence joins TRBV10-2 and TRBJ1-5; 8 bases line up with TRBD1. The CDR3 nucleotides are TGCGCCAGTCACAAGGGACAGGACAATCAGCCCCAGCATTTT. Translating gives CASHKGQDNQPQHF.